The sequence of this TCR beta chain was determined in a study of shared clonotypes between healthy human individuals. Study-level results: The diversity represented, both genetic and in exposure history, was limited by few donors. On the whole, naive subsets had larger estimated richness than memory subsets had. Incompleteness in sorted-subset sequencing, despite large depth, was shown by rarefaction.

The data were produced by immunoSEQ multiplex PCR, yet TCRdb's version contains in-frame clones alone and is incomplete. The data show over a million clones, with more than 65% seen just once and about 1.5% held by the top ten. Remarks on this clone: The antigen remains undetermined.

A CD45RA+ naive subset and a CD45RA-negative memory subset were split from CD4+ cells. With 3 bases clipped from V and 5 bases from J, the junction kept 8 bases outside the gene matches. The CDR3 covers 17 residues. Germline loops: CDR1 SGHRS, CDR2 YFSETQ. The chain is built from TRBV5-1 and TRBJ2-5, with TRBD2 identical over 15 bases. Material for sequencing was memory CD4+ T cells sorted from blood. The subset denotes: CD45RA-negative fraction. The TCR sequence derives from a man aged 18-30 years in good health. In nucleotides, the CDR3 is TGCGCCAGCAGCTCTTGGACTAGCGGGAGGGCATGGGAGACCCAGTACTTC. This codes for CASSSWTSGRAWETQYF. The complete variable domain, with remaining parts taken from reference TRBV5-1 and TRBJ2-5, reads KAGVTQTPRYLIKTRGQQVTLSCSPISGHRSVSWYQQTPGQGLQFLFEYFSETQRNKGNFPGRFSGRQFSNSRSEMNVSTLELGDSALYLCASSSWTSGRAWETQYFGPGTRLLVL.